Shown below are 20 T cell receptor beta chains from a single sample sequenced in a study of stem cell transplantation in POMP-related autoinflammatory disease. Some clones are missing from TCRdb's copy, which holds only in-frame ones; the method was immunoSEQ multiplex PCR. The table includes about 9,900 clones, roughly three quarters detected once. Specimen: CD4+ T cells from PBMCs, collected after stem cell transplantation. The source is a human patient with POMP-related autoinflammation and immune dysregulation (PRAID). Some T cells may have come from the graft donor.

Only one count was recorded for this clone. The genes are TRBV29-1 and TRBJ1-1, with 7 bases lining up with TRBD1. Germline V gene data show CDR1 as SQVTM and CDR2 as ANQGSEA. The CDR3 runs 12 residues. The V gene end was trimmed by 3 bases and the J gene end by 12 bases; junction bases not matched to a gene: 10. In DNA, the CDR3 is TGCAGCGTTGACCCGACAGGGTATGTAACTTTCTTT. Translating it yields CSVDPTGYVTFF.

The CDR3 DNA reads as TGTGCCAGCAGTTACGCGACAGTCTCCTACGAGCAGTACTTC. It encodes CASSYATVSYEQYF. The chain is built from TRBV6-5 and TRBJ2-7; D might be TRBD1 (5 bases). The germline V gene has CDR1 MNHEY and CDR2 SVGAGI. With 2 bases removed from V and 0 bases from J, the gap between germline ends came to 8 bases. This CDR3 is 14 amino acids long.

V gene TRBV5-5 combines with J gene TRBJ1-1; 7 bases align to TRBD1. The germline V gene encodes CDR1 SGHKS and CDR2 YYEKEE (reference sequence). The V and J ends lost 0 bases and 6 bases, in that order; junction bases with no gene match: 8. The CDR3 is 15 residues long. The CDR3 spells CASSLGNRGFSEAFF. In nucleotides, the CDR3 is TGTGCCAGCAGCTTGGGGAACAGGGGATTCTCTGAAGCTTTCTTT.

This sequence joins TRBV11-3 and TRBJ2-3, with D possibly TRBD1 on 6 matching bases. CDR3 length: 13 residues. CDR1 and CDR2 (germline): SGHNT, YENEEA. The V gene lost 5 bases and the J gene lost 6 bases, with 12 bases spanning the gap. The CDR3 here is CASSIQGYDTQYF. The CDR3 DNA is TGTGCCAGCAGCATACAGGGTTATGATACGCAGTATTTT.

This clone was counted a few times. The rearrangement links TRBV3-1 (or the pseudogene TRBV3-2) to TRBJ2-1; tentative D call: TRBD2 (6 bases). Germline CDR1 and CDR2: LGHDT and YNNKEL (reference sequence). There are 15 residues in the CDR3. The ends were cut back, 0 bases at V and 2 bases at J, with 8 bases in the middle. The DNA of the CDR3 is TGTGCCAGCAGCCAAGAACAGCGGGCCTACAATGAGCAGTTCTTC. The encoded protein is CASSQEQRAYNEQFF.

The rearrangement links TRBV6-1 to TRBJ2-4; D not resolved. CDR3 length equals 12 residues. Germline loops: CDR1 MNHNS, CDR2 SASEGT. Trimming took 6 bases from V and 7 from J, leaving 10 bases between them. The CDR3 DNA reads TGTGCCAGCAGCCCCACCCAGAACATTCAGTACTTC. This codes for CASSPTQNIQYF.

The V call is TRBV14, the J call TRBJ2-5; no definite D call. CDR3 length: 15 residues. Germline assignment: CDR1 SGHDN and CDR2 FVKESK. The germline V and J ends were trimmed by 0 bases and 7 bases, with 15 bases remaining between them. CDR3 protein: CASSQDFGRSGTQYF. In DNA form, the CDR3 reads TGTGCCAGCAGCCAAGACTTTGGCAGAAGTGGGACCCAGTACTTC.

The V gene is TRBV4-3, the J gene TRBJ1-5; 8 bases match TRBD1. The CDR3 length is 15 residues. Trimming removed 0 bases from V and 6 bases from J; junction bases left unmatched: 4. Germline V CDR1 and CDR2: LGHNA, YSLEER. For the CDR3, the DNA is TGCGCCAGCAGCCAAGATACAACAGGGGGTCAGCCCCAGCATTTT. Amino acid sequence: CASSQDTTGGQPQHF.

This clone was seen a single time. The chain links TRBV7-9 to TRBJ2-2; unclear D gene. This CDR3 region has 15 residues. The V gene lost 1 base and the J gene lost 3 bases, with 9 bases spanning the gap. CDR1 is SEHNR and CDR2 is FQNEAQ in the germline V gene (reference sequence). CDR3 in amino acids: CASSLGPDYTGELFF. In nucleotides, the CDR3 is TGTGCCAGCAGCTTAGGGCCAGACTACACCGGGGAGCTGTTTTTT.

This clone was detected a few times. This chain joins TRBV18 and TRBJ1-1; TRBD1 matches 8 bases. From germline, CDR1 is KGHSH and CDR2 LQKENI. After removal of 3 bases from V and 0 bases from J, the junction contained 6 bases not matched to a gene. The CDR3 spans 16 residues. For the CDR3, the DNA is TGTGCCAGCTCACCCTCGACAGGGGTGATGAACACTGAAGCTTTCTTT. Translated, it gives CASSPSTGVMNTEAFF.

The CDR3 region is CASSLAPTGDGDTQYF. As DNA, the CDR3 is TGCGCCAGCAGCTTGGCCCCGACAGGGGACGGGGATACGCAGTATTTT. The chain uses TRBV5-1 and TRBJ2-3; 8 positions match TRBD1. From germline, CDR1 is SGHRS and CDR2 YFSETQ. V lost 0 bases to trimming and J lost 6 bases; unmatched junction nucleotides: 9. CDR3 length equals 16 residues.

V and J are TRBV7-2 and TRBJ2-7; D possibly matches TRBD1 or TRBD2 (5 bases each). Germline loops: CDR1 SGHTA, CDR2 FQGNSA. The V gene lost 5 bases and the J gene lost 9 bases, with 17 bases spanning the gap. This CDR3 spans 13 amino acids. This CDR3 reads CASSTLYGTGQYF. CDR3 in DNA: TGTGCCAGCAGCACCCTCTACGGGACCGGGCAGTACTTC.

This clone was picked up one time. The rearrangement links TRBV12-5 to TRBJ2-1; D is perhaps TRBD1 (6 bases). Germline lookup yields CDR1 LGHNT and CDR2 FRNRAP. CDR3 size: 16 residues. Trimming left V 1 base short and J 2 bases short, with 12 bases between. The CDR3 DNA reads as TGTGCTAGTGGTTTGGACCACAGGGACACCTACAATGAGCAGTTCTTC. Its protein product is CASGLDHRDTYNEQFF.

This chain connects TRBV19 to TRBJ1-4, with D tentatively TRBD1 (5 bases). Per the germline V gene, CDR1 is LNHDA and CDR2 is SQIVND (reference sequence). The length of the CDR3 is 14 residues. Trimming left V 3 bases short and J 7 bases short, with 12 bases between. CDR3: CASSIWGTGEKLFF. In DNA, the CDR3 is TGTGCCAGTAGTATTTGGGGGACCGGTGAAAAACTGTTTTTT.

The chain employs TRBV30 and TRBJ2-5; 8 bases align to TRBD2. V was pared by 3 bases and J by 4 bases, with 13 bases of the junction left unmatched. The CDR3 runs 16 residues. CDR1 is GTSNPN, CDR2 SVGIG, per germline (reference sequence). The DNA for the CDR3 is TGTGCCTGGAGAGGATCAGTAGCGGGATACGGAGAGACCCAGTACTTC. Its protein product is CAWRGSVAGYGETQYF.

The chain combines TRBV19 with TRBJ1-1; TRBD1 matches 7 bases. Germline loops: CDR1 LNHDA, CDR2 SQIVND (reference sequence). With V trimmed by 6 bases and J by 0 bases, 7 bases remained unmatched. The CDR3 is 15 amino acids. The CDR3 here is CASSNLDRVNTEAFF. Here the CDR3 DNA reads TGTGCCAGTAGCAATTTAGACAGGGTGAACACTGAAGCTTTCTTT.

The chain recombines TRBV7-2 with TRBJ1-5; TRBD1 matches 7 bases. The CDR3 length is 16 residues. Germline V gene lookup returns CDR1 SGHTA and CDR2 FQGNSA. V shed 3 bases and J 3 bases; nucleotides not matched to a gene: 8. CDR3 loop: CASSFRIQGINQPQHF. In DNA, the CDR3 is TGTGCCAGCAGCTTTCGAATACAGGGGATCAATCAGCCCCAGCATTTT.

The rearrangement joins TRBV27 to TRBJ1-4; no clear D gene. There are 13 residues in the CDR3. The germline V and J ends were trimmed by 4 bases and 11 bases, with 14 bases remaining between them. Germline CDR1 MNHEY, CDR2 SMNVEV (reference sequence). The CDR3 DNA is TGTGCCAGCAGTTCGGCGGTTAAGACGAAACTGTTTTTT. Protein product: CASSSAVKTKLFF.

The V and J genes are TRBV14 and TRBJ2-2, with 9 nucleotides matching TRBD2. Trimming cost V 6 bases and J 6 bases; bases outside gene matches: 8. Germline CDR1 SGHDN, CDR2 FVKESK. The CDR3 is made up of 15 amino acids. As DNA, the CDR3 is TGTGCCAGCAGAAGGGGTAGCGGGAGCGCCGGGGAGCTGTTTTTT. Residues: CASRRGSGSAGELFF.

The V and J genes are TRBV28 and TRBJ1-3, with 8 bases matching TRBD1. The CDR3 extends over 15 amino acids. Germline lookup yields CDR1 MDHEN and CDR2 SYDVKM. V lost 5 bases to trimming and J lost 3 bases; unmatched junction nucleotides: 6. Here the CDR3 DNA reads TGTGCCAGCAGTGTAGAGACAGGGGTTGGAAACACCATATATTTT. This sequence encodes CASSVETGVGNTIYF.